The 10 T cell receptor beta chains below come from one sample, sequenced in a study of shared clonotypes between healthy human individuals (dated by TCRdb to 2019 to 2021). Library creation used the immunoSEQ multiplex PCR assay. TCRdb holds this immuneACCESS table with in-frame rearrangements only. Some clones are missing; in checked studies, unresolved V genes explain under half, and the rest has no known cause. Across this sample there are about 2 million clones, with about 95% seen only once. Jointly, the top ten make up around 1.1% of the sample. For the CD8 naive samples, CD45RO-negative cells were positively selected for CCR7, yielding a CD45RA+CCR7+ population from which TemRA cells were excluded. Sequenced material: naive CD8+ T cells sorted from blood. What this sample's cell subset or site label stands for: CD45RA+CCR7+. Receptor source: a man in his late teens or twenties in good health.

The table lists this clone with a count of one. V is TRBV9 and J is TRBJ1-1; D might be TRBD1 (5 bases). Trimming removed 4 bases from V and 8 bases from J, with 15 bases in between. CDR3 size: 13 residues. The germline CDR1 and CDR2 sequences are SGDLS and YYNGEE. This CDR3 reads CASSRDGEPEAFF. The CDR3, as DNA: TGTGCCAGCAGCCGGGACGGGGAACCCGAAGCTTTCTTT.

This sequence joins TRBV6-1 and TRBJ1-2; TRBD1 matches 7 bases. The CDR3 runs 13 residues. The V gene end was trimmed by 7 bases and the J gene end by 4 bases; junction bases not matched to a gene: 6. Germline V gene sequence: CDR1 MNHNS, CDR2 SASEGT. CDR3 nucleotide sequence: TGTGCCAGCACTTTGGGACAGTTCTATGGCTACACCTTC. Protein: CASTLGQFYGYTF.

The V call is TRBV14, the J call TRBJ1-4; D gene ambiguous. The V end lost 1 base, the J end lost 0 bases, and 12 bases lay between the germline ends. Germline V CDR1 and CDR2: SGHDN, FVKESK. The CDR3 runs 17 residues. The CDR3 reads CASSQVGGLATNEKLFF. The CDR3 DNA reads as TGTGCCAGCAGCCAAGTTGGCGGATTGGCAACTAATGAAAAACTGTTTTTT.

The chain recombines TRBV13 with TRBJ2-1, with 8 bases fitting TRBD2. Germline CDR1 and CDR2: PRHDT and FYEKMQ (reference sequence). Trimming at V came to 4 bases and at J to 6 bases, leaving 11 bases not matched to a gene. The CDR3 is 16 residues long. The CDR3 here is CASSSAGTRPSNEQFF. CDR3 nucleotides: TGTGCCAGCAGCTCCGCGGGGACTAGGCCCTCCAATGAGCAGTTCTTC. Supplemented by reference TRBV13 and TRBJ2-1, the full variable domain reads AAGVIQSPRHLIKEKRETATLKCYPIPRHDTVYWYQQGPGQDPQFLISFYEKMQSDKGSIPDRFSAQQFSDYHSELNMSSLELGDSALYFCASSSAGTRPSNEQFFGPGTRLTVL.

Remarks on this clone: This sample also contains other DNA sequences that code for the same CDR3. This chain uses TRBV7-8 with TRBJ2-5; D remains unclear. The length of the CDR3 is 12 residues. Germline CDR1 is SGHVS and CDR2 is FQNEAQ. V dropped 7 bases and J dropped 5 bases, with 11 bases sitting between them. The CDR3 loop reads CASTLTGETQYF. As DNA, the CDR3 is TGTGCCAGCACCCTCACTGGGGAGACCCAGTACTTC.

V and J are TRBV6-6 and TRBJ1-1; TRBD1 is a possible D gene (6 bases). Trimming took 8 bases from V and 3 from J, leaving 16 bases between them. This CDR3 has 14 amino acids. The germline V gene has CDR1 MNHNY and CDR2 SVGAGI (reference sequence). CDR3 amino acids: CASLWRGRDTEAFF. The CDR3 nucleotides are TGTGCCAGCCTCTGGCGGGGGCGGGACACTGAAGCTTTCTTT.

This clone was counted once. The sample has other DNA sequences that encode this CDR3 too. The genes are TRBV7-9 and TRBJ2-5; 9 bases agree with TRBD1. The CDR3 extends over 14 amino acids. From germline, CDR1 is SEHNR and CDR2 FQNEAQ (reference sequence). V lost 4 bases, J lost 5 bases, and 5 bases stayed unmatched. This CDR3 reads CASSSTGGEETQYF. In DNA form, the CDR3 reads TGTGCCAGCAGCTCGACAGGGGGTGAGGAGACCCAGTACTTC.

The chain has TRBV7-9 and TRBJ2-2, with D tentatively TRBD1 (5 bases). This CDR3 is 19 amino acids long. Germline V gene sequence: CDR1 SEHNR, CDR2 FQNEAQ (reference sequence). V was pared by 8 bases and J by 6 bases, with 31 bases between. The CDR3 loop reads CASAPRTGDPGASPGELFF. The CDR3 nucleotides are TGTGCCAGCGCTCCCCGTACAGGAGACCCAGGTGCCTCCCCCGGGGAGCTGTTTTTT.

The chain joins TRBV27 to TRBJ2-7; maybe TRBD1 (6 bases). CDR1 is MNHEY and CDR2 is SMNVEV in the germline V gene (reference sequence). The CDR3 has 14 residues. Trimming pared 8 bases from V and 0 bases from J, leaving 14 bases between. In DNA form, the CDR3 reads TGTGCCAGCGGGCTAAGGGACAACTCCTACGAGCAGTACTTC. It encodes CASGLRDNSYEQYF.

As for this clone: A far larger clone is off by one base, so a read error is likely. Other DNA sequences from this sample encode an identical CDR3 as well. This rearrangement joins TRBV9 to TRBJ1-1, with D possibly matching TRBD1 (5 bases). Germline V lookup: CDR1 SGDLS, CDR2 YYNGEE. CDR3 length equals 13 residues. Trimming left V 0 bases short and J 4 bases short, with 7 bases between. The CDR3 DNA is TGTGCCAGCAGCGTAGGGGGGATCACTGAAGCTTTCTTT. Encoded protein: CASSVGGITEAFF. The variable domain in full, with the rest retrieved from reference TRBV9 and TRBJ1-1, is DSGVTQTPKHLITATGQRVTLRCSPRSGDLSVYWYQQSLDQGLQFLIQYYNGEERAKGNILERFSAQQFPDLHSELNLSSLELGDSALYFCASSVGGITEAFFGQGTRLTVV.